The 7 T cell receptor beta chains reported below all come from one sample, sequenced in a study of T cells in localized non-small cell lung cancer. The method was immunoSEQ multiplex PCR; TCRdb's version includes in-frame clones alone and lacks a portion of them. The sample shows tens of thousands of clones, about 89% of them seen only once. The material sequenced was peripheral blood, taken before any cancer treatment. These receptors were taken from a man aged 35-75 years with stage I lung adenocarcinoma.

V and J are TRBV18 and TRBJ2-7; the match to TRBD1 covers 8 bases. The ends lost 4 bases at V and 5 bases at J; junction bases unmatched: 10. This CDR3 region has 15 residues. The V gene's germline CDR1 is KGHSH and CDR2 LQKENI. The CDR3 sequence is CASSRDRTLGNEQYF. In DNA form, the CDR3 reads TGTGCCAGCTCACGGGACAGGACCCTTGGGAACGAGCAGTACTTC.

The CDR3 loop is CASSLGQGGRTEAFF. The CDR3 DNA is TGTGCCAGCAGCCTTGGACAGGGTGGGAGGACTGAAGCTTTCTTT. The chain is built from TRBV6-5 and TRBJ1-1; 8 nucleotides line up with TRBD1. The germline V gene encodes CDR1 MNHEY and CDR2 SVGAGI. This CDR3 comprises 15 residues. Germline trimming cut 6 bases from V and 5 bases from J; bases unmatched to any gene: 11.

The chain carries TRBV4-1 and TRBJ2-5; no clear D gene. The CDR3 runs to 13 residues. Germline CDR1 reads MGHRA; CDR2 reads YSYEKL. V shed 1 base and J shed 5 bases, with 8 bases lying between them. The CDR3 loop is CASSQALAETQYF. Here the CDR3 DNA reads TGCGCCAGCAGCCAAGCTCTCGCGGAGACCCAGTACTTC.

This chain connects TRBV4-1 to TRBJ1-3; D unresolved. The CDR3 runs to 15 residues. The germline V gene has CDR1 MGHRA and CDR2 YSYEKL. The V end was cut by 1 base, the J end by 0 bases, with 7 bases between. Here the CDR3 DNA reads TGCGCCAGCAGCCAAGGTCGCAGCTCTGGAAACACCATATATTTT. Translated, it gives CASSQGRSSGNTIYF.

V usage is TRBV6-5 and J usage is TRBJ1-2; D gene uncertain. Trimming cost V 3 bases and J 5 bases, with 16 bases left between them. The germline CDR1 and CDR2 sequences are MNHEY and SVGAGI. This CDR3 spans 15 amino acids. The CDR3 region is CASSYRAALKYGYTF. Here the CDR3 DNA reads TGTGCCAGCAGTTATAGGGCAGCTTTGAAGTATGGCTACACCTTC.

As to this clone: The junction departs from germline at one end; a sequencing error may be responsible. The rearrangement uses TRBV7-7 and TRBJ2-1; D remains ambiguous. CDR3 length equals 14 residues. Germline assignment: CDR1 SSHAT and CDR2 FNYEAQ (reference sequence). This CDR3 reads CASSPSGFRNEQFF. The CDR3 DNA follows: TGTGCTAGCAGCCCCTCCGGGTTTCGGAATGAGCAGTTCTTC. Variable domain in full (rest from reference TRBV7-7 and TRBJ2-1): GAGVSQSPRYKVTKRGQDVTLRCDPISSHATLYWYQQALGQGPEFLTYFNYEAQPDKSGLPSDRFSAERPEGSISTLTIQRTEQRDSAMYRCASSPSGFRNEQFFGPGTRLTVL.

The rearrangement uses TRBV5-6 and TRBJ2-3; D is unclear. Germline CDR1 SGHDT, CDR2 YYEEEE. With 0 bases removed from V and 2 bases from J, the gap between germline ends came to 13 bases. The CDR3 sequence is 16 residues long. This CDR3 reads CASSLVLATYTDTQYF. The CDR3 nucleotides are TGTGCCAGCAGCTTGGTACTGGCTACATACACAGATACGCAGTATTTT. The variable domain in full, with the rest retrieved from reference TRBV5-6 and TRBJ2-3, is DAGVTQSPTHLIKTRGQQVTLRCSPKSGHDTVSWYQQALGQGPQFIFQYYEEEERQRGNFPDRFSGHQFPNYSSELNVNALLLGDSALYLCASSLVLATYTDTQYFGPGTRLTVL.